This T cell receptor beta chain was obtained from a study of identical twins. It was template switching that added a universal primer site, and there were unique molecular identifiers on the cDNA. Via MiXCR, TCRdb re-called the 5' RACE reads, giving one row per CDR3 protein. The sample holds roughly 490,000 distinct CDR3 sequences, 13% to 15% seen once. This clonotype turned up a few times. Its antigen is unknown. The study, taken as a whole, reports: Without tracking the same donors, conclusions rested on cross-sectional statistical analysis. Modelling underestimated the level of out-of-frame TCR alpha sharing observed in monozygotic twins.

These data are also associated with another study on yellow fever vaccine responses in identical twins.

The TCR comes from a woman aged 18 to 35 in good health. The sample comprised CD4+ T cells sorted from blood.

The CDR3, as DNA: TGTGCCAGCAGAACCTCCAGCGGGAGTTTCGGTGAGCAGTTCTTC. Residues: CASRTSSGSFGEQFF. The chain carries TRBV12-3 or TRBV12-4 and TRBJ2-1, with TRBD2 identical over 8 bases. With 6 bases clipped from V and 9 bases from J, the junction kept 13 bases outside the gene matches. The CDR3 extends over 15 amino acids.